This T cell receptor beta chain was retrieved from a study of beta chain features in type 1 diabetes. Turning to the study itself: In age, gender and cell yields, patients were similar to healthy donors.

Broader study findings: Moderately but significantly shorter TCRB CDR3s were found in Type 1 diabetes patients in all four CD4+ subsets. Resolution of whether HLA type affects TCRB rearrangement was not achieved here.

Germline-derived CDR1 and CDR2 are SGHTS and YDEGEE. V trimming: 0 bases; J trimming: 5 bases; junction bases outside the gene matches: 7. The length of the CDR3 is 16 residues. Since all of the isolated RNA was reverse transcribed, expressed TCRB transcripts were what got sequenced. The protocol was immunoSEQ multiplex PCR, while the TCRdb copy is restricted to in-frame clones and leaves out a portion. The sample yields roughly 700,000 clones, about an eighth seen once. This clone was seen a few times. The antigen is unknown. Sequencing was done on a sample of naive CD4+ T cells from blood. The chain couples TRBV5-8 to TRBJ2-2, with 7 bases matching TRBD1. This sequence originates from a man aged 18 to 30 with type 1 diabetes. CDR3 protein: CASSLDRGLRTGELFF. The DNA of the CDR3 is TGTGCCAGCAGCTTGGACAGGGGTTTAAGGACCGGGGAGCTGTTTTTT.